This TCR beta chain was sequenced during a study of blood T cell repertoires in COVID-19. Study in general: Acute-phase and convalescent COVID-19 samples originated in the United States, Italy and Spain. The cDNA or gDNA used as material had been derived from T cells, B-cell-depleted T cells, or PBMCs.

This CDR3 is built from 14 residues. V lost 5 bases and J 7 bases, leaving 15 bases between the germline ends. CDR1 MDHEN and CDR2 SYDVKM come from the germline V gene. While infection was still active, Seattle patients were enrolled and then followed longitudinally. This clone has only a few counts. In the original processing: Estimated nucleated cell counts came from reference gene primer amplification. The method was immunoSEQ multiplex PCR; TCRdb's version includes in-frame clones alone and lacks a portion of them. That table furnishes V, J and clone size, whereas the DNA furnished D and trimming. The table includes some 240,000 clones, roughly 88% detected once.

Material for sequencing was peripheral blood. The V and J genes are TRBV28 and TRBJ1-5, with D perhaps matching TRBD1 (5 bases). The receptor was isolated from a woman aged 65 to 85 with COVID-19, enrolled during active disease. The CDR3 nucleotides read TGTGCCAGCAGTCCCGACATCTGGGGCCAGCCCCAGCATTTT. Amino acid sequence: CASSPDIWGQPQHF.